Presented here are 10 T cell receptor beta chains from one specimen sequenced in a study of blood T cell repertoires in COVID-19. The repertoire was sequenced with immunoSEQ multiplex PCR; TCRdb's copy has only in-frame clones and lacks some. This sample yields about 160,000 clones, of which roughly 80% are seen a single time; more than 6% belongs to the top ten. Specimen: peripheral blood. These receptors all come from a woman aged 40 to 55 with COVID-19, enrolled during active disease.

The count of this clone is one. The chain combines TRBV18 with TRBJ2-7, with 8 nucleotides matching TRBD1. From germline, CDR1 is KGHSH and CDR2 LQKENI. With 5 bases clipped from V and 4 bases from J, the junction kept 7 bases outside the gene matches. The CDR3 extends over 14 amino acids. As DNA, the CDR3 is TGTGCCAGCTCATCCGGGACAGGTACTTACGAGCAGTACGTC. This encodes CASSSGTGTYEQYV.

V gene TRBV9 combines with J gene TRBJ2-4; D may be TRBD1 (5 bases). Germline-derived CDR1 and CDR2 are SGDLS and YYNGEE. The CDR3 sequence is 14 residues long. V was clipped by 4 bases and J by 2 bases, with 10 bases between them. The CDR3 bases are TGTGCCAGCAGCAGACCAGGGTCCAAAAACATTCAGTACTTC. It is translated as CASSRPGSKNIQYF.

This clone was counted once. CDR3 coding DNA: TGTGCCAGCAGCCAAGCGATAGGAGCCCCCAATGAGCAGTTCTTC. Amino acids: CASSQAIGAPNEQFF. The chain couples TRBV14 to TRBJ2-1, with no clear D. Trimming took 1 base from V and 6 from J, leaving 13 bases between them. Germline V CDR1 and CDR2: SGHDN, FVKESK. CDR3 length: 15 residues.

This clone was picked up a small number of times. The rearrangement links TRBV19 to TRBJ1-5; D possibly corresponds to TRBD1 (6 bases). From germline, CDR1 is LNHDA and CDR2 SQIVND (reference sequence). The CDR3 is 16 residues long. Trimming stripped 0 bases from V and 2 bases from J, with 11 bases between. The CDR3 DNA reads TGTGCCAGTAGTATAGACCACAGGGTGGGCAATCAGCCCCAGCATTTT. This translates into CASSIDHRVGNQPQHF.

Points on this clone: Other DNA sequences of this sample code for an identical CDR3. CDR3 region: CASSVVAGANTGELFF. Written as DNA, the CDR3 is TGTGCCAGCAGCGTAGTAGCGGGAGCGAACACCGGGGAGCTGTTTTTT. The V and J genes are TRBV9 and TRBJ2-2, with 9 bases matching TRBD2. Germline V lookup: CDR1 SGDLS, CDR2 YYNGEE. CDR3 length: 16 amino acids. The V segment lost 0 bases and the J segment 0 bases; nucleotides outside the gene matches: 0.

V and J are TRBV15 and TRBJ2-7; possibly TRBD2 for D (6 bases). Germline loops: CDR1 LNHNV, CDR2 YYDKDF (reference sequence). V lost 5 bases to trimming and J lost 3 bases, with 17 bases between them. CDR3 length equals 15 residues. As DNA, the CDR3 is TGTGCCACCAGCGTATCAACCGGGAGAGGCTACGAGCAGTACTTC. Its protein is CATSVSTGRGYEQYF.

This chain uses TRBV13 with TRBJ2-7, with 8 bases identical to TRBD1. After removal of 4 bases from V and 3 bases from J, the junction contained 8 bases not matched to a gene. CDR3 length equals 15 residues. Germline V CDR1 and CDR2: PRHDT, FYEKMQ (reference sequence). The CDR3 protein is CASSSGQASSYEQYF. CDR3 coding DNA: TGTGCCAGCAGCTCGGGACAGGCATCGAGCTACGAGCAGTACTTC.

This rearrangement joins TRBV4-2 to TRBJ1-4; TRBD1 might be the D (5 bases). The germline gives CDR1 LGHNA, CDR2 YNFKEQ. V was trimmed by 0 bases and J by 5 bases, leaving 13 bases between them. The CDR3 runs to 16 residues. The CDR3 coding sequence is TGTGCCAGCAGCCAAGATCTCGGGGGGAGAAATGAAAAACTGTTTTTT. This gives the protein CASSQDLGGRNEKLFF.

This clone appeared a single time. The CDR3 nucleotides read TGTGCCAGCAGCGCCCTGGGGACTAGCGCTACGAACACCGGGGAGCTGTTTTTT. Protein: CASSALGTSATNTGELFF. The V gene is TRBV9, the J gene TRBJ2-2; 10 bases align to TRBD2. Germline loops: CDR1 SGDLS, CDR2 YYNGEE. Losses at the gene ends were 3 bases for V and 0 bases for J; bases not matched to a gene: 8. The CDR3 is 18 amino acids.

This clone was counted once. V and J are TRBV28 and TRBJ2-1; D is possibly TRBD2 (7 bases). The CDR3 has 15 amino acids. Trimming removed 3 bases from V and 8 bases from J, with 17 bases in between. Looked up from germline, CDR1 is MDHEN and CDR2 is SYDVKM. The CDR3 DNA sequence: TGTGCCAGCAGTTTGGGGGGGCGGTACTGGGATGAGCAGTTCTTC. This gives the protein CASSLGGRYWDEQFF.